This TCR beta chain came from a study of human T cells and chemical hapten exposure. V was pared by 4 bases and J by 4 bases, with 22 bases between. The V gene's germline CDR1 is DFQATT and CDR2 SNEGSKA (reference sequence). The CDR3 extends over 16 amino acids. The library tagged each cDNA molecule with unique molecular identifiers. TCRdb independently ran MiXCR on the reads; one entry per CDR3 protein. The repertoire has 3,500 or so distinct CDR3 sequences, about 50% of them found once; the top ten carry approximately 6.3%. As to treatment: therapeutic diphenylcyclopropenone sensitization with weekly scalp DPC.

The receptor's source is an adult with alopecia areata. Some clones in this sample may be carry-over from other donors' samples. This table probably holds off-target reads from a library built for another chain. The material was whole blood, obtained before DPC sensitization or 2, 6, or about 24 weeks after (not recorded which). This chain uses TRBV20-1 with TRBJ1-2; tentative D call: TRBD1 (6 bases). The CDR3 bases are TGCAGTGCTACGTCCTGGGACACCGAAACACCCTATGGCTACACCTTC. This codes for CSATSWDTETPYGYTF.